This T cell receptor beta chain was recorded in a study of early T cells in non-severe SARS-CoV-2 infection. Unique molecular identifiers (one per individual cDNA molecule) were attached. TCRdb analysed the 5' RACE reads with MiXCR anew, one entry per CDR3 protein. The sample contains approximately 50,000 distinct CDR3 sequences, 8.2% of which appear only once. Trimming removed 3 bases from V and 2 bases from J, with 7 bases in between. This CDR3 is built from 13 residues. The source of this sequence is an adult who was a healthcare worker with PCR-confirmed SARS-CoV-2 infection or an uninfected control (not recorded which). The sample was whole blood. The chain links TRBV12-3 or TRBV12-4 to TRBJ2-5; D gene uncertain. CDR3 nucleotides: TGTGCCAGCAGTTTTCACAGTCAAGAGACCCAGTACTTC. It is translated as CASSFHSQETQYF.